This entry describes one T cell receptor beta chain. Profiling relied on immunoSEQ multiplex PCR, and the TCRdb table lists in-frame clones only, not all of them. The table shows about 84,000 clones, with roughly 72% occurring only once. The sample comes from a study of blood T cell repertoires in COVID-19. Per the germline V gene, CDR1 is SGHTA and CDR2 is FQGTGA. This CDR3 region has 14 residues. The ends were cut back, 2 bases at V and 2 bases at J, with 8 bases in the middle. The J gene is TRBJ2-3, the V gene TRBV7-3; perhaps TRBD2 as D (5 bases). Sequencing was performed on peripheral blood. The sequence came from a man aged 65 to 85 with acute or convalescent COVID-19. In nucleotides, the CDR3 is TGTGCCAGCAGCTTAGGACTTGTCACAGATACGCAGTATTTT. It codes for CASSLGLVTDTQYF.